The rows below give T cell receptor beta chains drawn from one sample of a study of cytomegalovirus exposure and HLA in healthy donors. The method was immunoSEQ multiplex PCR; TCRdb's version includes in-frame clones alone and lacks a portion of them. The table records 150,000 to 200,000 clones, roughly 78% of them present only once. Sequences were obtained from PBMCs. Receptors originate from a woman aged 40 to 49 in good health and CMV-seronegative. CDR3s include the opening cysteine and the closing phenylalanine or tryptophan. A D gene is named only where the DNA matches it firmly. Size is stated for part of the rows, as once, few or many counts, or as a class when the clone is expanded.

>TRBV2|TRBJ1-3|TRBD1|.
CASSPWTGRGPGNTIYF
TGTGCCAGCAGTCCGTGGACAGGGAGGGGCCCTGGAAACACCATATATTTT
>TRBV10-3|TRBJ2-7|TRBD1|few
CAISYGQGNEQYF
TGTGCCATCAGCTACGGACAGGGTAACGAGCAGTACTTC
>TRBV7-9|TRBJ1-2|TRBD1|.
CASSPSRRGQENGYTF
TGTGCCAGCAGCCCCAGCCGGAGGGGGCAAGAGAATGGCTACACCTTC
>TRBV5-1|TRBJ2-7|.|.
CASSLTRADGSSYEQYF
TGCGCCAGCAGCTTGACGCGGGCCGACGGTAGCTCCTACGAGCAGTACTTC
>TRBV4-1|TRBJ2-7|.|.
CASSLARGEVGYEQYF
TGCGCCAGCAGCCTCGCCAGGGGGGAGGTGGGATACGAGCAGTACTTC
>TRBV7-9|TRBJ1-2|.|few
CASSLFETGVYGYTF
TGTGCCAGCAGCTTATTCGAGACAGGAGTCTATGGCTACACCTTC
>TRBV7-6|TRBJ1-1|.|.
CASSLSIQGMGNTEAFF
TGTGCCAGCAGCTTAAGTATTCAGGGAATGGGGAACACTGAAGCTTTCTTT
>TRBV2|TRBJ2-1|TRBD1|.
CASSTQGANEQFF
TGTGCCAGCAGTACGCAGGGGGCCAATGAGCAGTTCTTC
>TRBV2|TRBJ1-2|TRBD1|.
CASSESRGEGYTF
TGTGCCAGCAGTGAGTCCAGGGGGGAAGGCTACACCTTC
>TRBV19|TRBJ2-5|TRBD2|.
CASTPSGGETQYF
TGTGCCAGTACCCCTAGCGGGGGGGAGACCCAGTACTTC
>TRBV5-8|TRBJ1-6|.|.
CASSYQTAVNSPLHF
TGTGCCAGCAGCTACCAGACAGCCGTTAATTCACCCCTCCACTTT
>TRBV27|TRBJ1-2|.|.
CASKSTGANYGYTF
TGTGCCAGCAAATCTACAGGAGCTAACTATGGCTACACCTTC
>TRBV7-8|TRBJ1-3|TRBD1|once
CASSLTRDRGNTIYF
TGTGCCAGCAGCCTAACCCGGGACAGGGGAAACACCATATATTTT
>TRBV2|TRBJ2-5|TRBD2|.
CASSDSGGAGETQYF
TGTGCCAGCAGTGATAGCGGGGGGGCCGGTGAGACCCAGTACTTC
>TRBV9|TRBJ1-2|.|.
CASSVGRGDYGYTF
TGTGCCAGCAGCGTAGGGAGGGGCGACTATGGCTACACCTTC
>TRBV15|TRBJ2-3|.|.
CATSFSGSTDTQYF
TGTGCCACGAGCTTTAGCGGTAGCACAGATACGCAGTATTTT
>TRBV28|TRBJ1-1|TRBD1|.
CASSEPGQGATEAFF
TGTGCCAGCAGTGAACCGGGACAGGGGGCCACTGAAGCTTTCTTT